This T cell receptor beta chain was captured by sequencing in a study of T cell clones after liver transplantation. About the study: Graft-donor-reactive sequences were compared with third-party-reactive TCRbeta sequences from pre-transplant mixed lymphocyte reactions. Overall study results and limits: Graft donor-reactive T cells may have migrated into the graft rather than being deleted.

The repertoire was sequenced with immunoSEQ multiplex PCR; TCRdb's copy has only in-frame clones and lacks some. The repertoire holds 55,000 to 80,000 clones, with about nine tenths as singletons. About this clone itself: The antigen remains undetermined.

This sequence originates from a human donor who received a liver transplant. This material consisted of CD4+ T cells from blood, taken before liver transplant.

DNA of the CDR3: TGTGCCAGCAGTGAAGAAGACGGACTAGCGGGAGTTGGCCCTACCCACGAGCAGTACTTC. It codes for CASSEEDGLAGVGPTHEQYF. The chain combines TRBV6-1 with TRBJ2-7; 13 nucleotides match TRBD2. Unmatched junction bases numbered 17, after V lost 1 base and J lost 5 bases. CDR1 is MNHNS and CDR2 is SASEGT in the germline V gene. This CDR3 comprises 20 residues.